Given below is one T cell receptor (beta chain) in context. Its specificity is unknown. Profiling relied on immunoSEQ multiplex PCR, and the TCRdb table lists in-frame clones only, not all of them. This table has more than 2 million clones, 95% appearing once. CDR1 MNHEY and CDR2 SMNVEV come from the germline V gene (reference sequence). This CDR3 is 13 amino acids long. With V trimmed by 10 bases and J by 1 base, 2 bases remained unmatched. This sample is part of a study of shared clonotypes between healthy human individuals. Study at large: A couple of female and three male donors aged 18 to 49 were enrolled. Study-wide findings and caveats: In a handful of donors, around 4.8% of naive CD4 clonotypes appeared in common. Shared clonotypes across all four donors exceeded non-shared ones in generation probability.

The chain combines TRBV27 with TRBJ2-3; 10 bases agree with TRBD2. Sequenced material: naive CD4+ T cells sorted from blood. Subset specified: CD45RA+ positively selected. This receptor was obtained from a man aged 18 to 29 in good health. The CDR3 DNA is TGTGCCACCACTAGCGGGGGCACAGATACGCAGTATTTT. Translated, it gives CATTSGGTDTQYF.